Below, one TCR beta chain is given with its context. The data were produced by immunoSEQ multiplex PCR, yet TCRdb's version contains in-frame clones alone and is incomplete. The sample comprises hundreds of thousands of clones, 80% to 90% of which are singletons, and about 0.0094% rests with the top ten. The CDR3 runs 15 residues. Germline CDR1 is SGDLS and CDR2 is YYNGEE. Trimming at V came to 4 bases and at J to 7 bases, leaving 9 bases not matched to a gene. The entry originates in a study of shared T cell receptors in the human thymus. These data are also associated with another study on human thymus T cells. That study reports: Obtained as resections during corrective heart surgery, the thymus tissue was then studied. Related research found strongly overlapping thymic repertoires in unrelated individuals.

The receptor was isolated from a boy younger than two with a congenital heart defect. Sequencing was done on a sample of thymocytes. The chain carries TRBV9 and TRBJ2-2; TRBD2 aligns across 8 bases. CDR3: CASSQRLAKGGELFF. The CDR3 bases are TGTGCCAGCAGCCAACGACTAGCGAAGGGCGGGGAGCTGTTTTTT. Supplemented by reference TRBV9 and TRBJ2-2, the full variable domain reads DSGVTQTPKHLITATGQRVTLRCSPRSGDLSVYWYQQSLDQGLQFLIQYYNGEERAKGNILERFSAQQFPDLHSELNLSSLELGDSALYFCASSQRLAKGGELFFGEGSRLTVL.